The rows below give T cell receptor beta chains drawn from one sample of a study of blood T cell repertoires in COVID-19. Sequencing used immunoSEQ multiplex PCR; TCRdb keeps in-frame clones, though not all of them. Here the sample spans 95,000 to 100,000 clones, less than 90% being singletons. Sequencing used peripheral blood. The receptors were gathered from a man older than 75 with acute or convalescent COVID-19. Each CDR3 is given with its conserved first and last residue. The D gene is left open where the match is weak. Part of the rows lack a size; the others show once, few, many or a class for expanded clones.

cdr3_aa	cdr3_nt	j_call	d_call	clone_size	v_call
CASSLGTGSEKLFF	TGTGCCAGCAGCCTCGGGACAGGGAGTGAAAAACTGTTTTTT	TRBJ1-4	TRBD1	NA	TRBV7-9
CASSVGGGDTQYF	TGTGCCAGCAGCGTAGGGGGAGGGGATACGCAGTATTTT	TRBJ2-3	TRBD2	few	TRBV9
CASRPQGSGGYTF	TGTGCCAGCAGACCGCAGGGGTCGGGTGGCTACACCTTC	TRBJ1-2	NA	many	TRBV3-1/TRBV3-2
CASSLGGITGELFF	TGTGCCAGCAGCTTAGGAGGAATCACCGGGGAGCTGTTTTTT	TRBJ2-2	NA	NA	TRBV7-9
CASSYAPGTEILSSDTQYF	TGTGCCAGCAGTTACGCCCCCGGGACAGAAATCTTATCCTCCGATACGCAGTATTTT	TRBJ2-3	TRBD1	NA	TRBV28
CASSYEAEAFF	TGTGCCAGCAGTTACGAGGCTGAAGCTTTCTTT	TRBJ1-1	NA	NA	TRBV6-2/TRBV6-3
CASSQDRGQGAGAKNIQYF	TGCGCCAGCAGCCAAGATCGGGGACAGGGGGCCGGTGCCAAAAACATTCAGTACTTC	TRBJ2-4	TRBD1	NA	TRBV4-1
CASSWGQGAGTQYF	TGCGCCAGCAGCTGGGGACAGGGCGCCGGGACCCAGTACTTC	TRBJ2-5	TRBD1	NA	TRBV5-1
CSVEEGAGQPQHF	TGCAGCGTTGAAGAGGGAGCAGGCCAGCCCCAGCATTTT	TRBJ1-5	NA	NA	TRBV29-1
CASSLTGTSGRNSTDTQYF	TGTGCCAGCAGCCTCACCGGGACTAGCGGGAGGAATAGCACAGATACGCAGTATTTT	TRBJ2-3	TRBD2	NA	TRBV3-1/TRBV3-2
CASSLFPVAGQEQFF	TGTGCCAGCAGCTTATTCCCCGTCGCGGGGCAAGAGCAGTTCTTC	TRBJ2-1	NA	NA	TRBV13
CASSGTGGSGVLYEQYF	TGTGCCAGCAGTGGGACCGGGGGAAGCGGAGTCCTCTACGAGCAGTACTTC	TRBJ2-7	NA	NA	TRBV28
CASSLVSSGRNEQFF	TGCGCCAGCAGCTTGGTGTCTAGCGGGAGGAATGAGCAGTTCTTC	TRBJ2-1	TRBD2	NA	TRBV5-1
CASSSGQINQPQHF	TGTGCCAGCAGTTCAGGACAGATAAATCAGCCCCAGCATTTT	TRBJ1-5	NA	NA	TRBV6-2/TRBV6-3
CASSFERGTGPTGELFF	TGCGCCAGCAGCTTTGAGAGGGGGACAGGGCCCACCGGGGAGCTGTTTTTT	TRBJ2-2	TRBD1	NA	TRBV5-1
CASSERGSSGNTIYF	TGTGCCAGCAGTGAAAGGGGTTCCTCTGGAAACACCATATATTTT	TRBJ1-3	NA	NA	TRBV2
CASSFLASGANVLTF	TGTGCCAGCAGCTTTTTAGCCTCTGGGGCCAACGTCCTGACTTTC	TRBJ2-6	NA	NA	TRBV11-2
CASSSAGQSQFF	TGTGCCAGCAGTTCGGCTGGACAGAGTCAGTTCTTC	TRBJ2-1	NA	few	TRBV27
CASSLGGRTNYNEQFF	TGTGCCAGCAGCTTAGGAGGGAGGACAAACTACAATGAGCAGTTCTTC	TRBJ2-1	NA	once	TRBV7-2
CSASQGVQGYTF	TGCAGTGCTAGTCAGGGGGTACAGGGCTACACCTTC	TRBJ1-2	TRBD1	NA	TRBV20-1
CASRWGTSGRYEQYF	TGTGCCAGCAGATGGGGGACTAGCGGGCGGTACGAGCAGTACTTC	TRBJ2-7	TRBD2	NA	TRBV2
CASSLRTGILTGANVLTF	TGTGCCAGCAGCTTACGGACAGGAATCCTAACTGGGGCCAACGTCCTGACTTTC	TRBJ2-6	TRBD1	NA	TRBV7-9
CSALTGDTQYF	TGCAGTGCTTTGACAGGCGATACGCAGTATTTT	TRBJ2-3	NA	NA	TRBV20-1
CASLWREDTEAFF	TGTGCCTCCCTATGGAGAGAGGACACTGAAGCTTTCTTT	TRBJ1-1	NA	NA	TRBV30
CASSETDWYEQYF	TGTGCCAGCAGTGAGACAGACTGGTACGAGCAGTACTTC	TRBJ2-7	NA	NA	TRBV2
CSVDEGGAGTEAFF	TGCAGCGTTGATGAAGGGGGGGCAGGTACTGAAGCTTTCTTT	TRBJ1-1	NA	NA	TRBV29-1
CASSMGQGREQYF	TGTGCCAGCAGTATGGGACAGGGGAGGGAGCAGTACTTC	TRBJ2-7	TRBD1	NA	TRBV5-6
CASSPDRANTEAFF	TGTGCCAGCAGTCCGGACAGGGCGAACACTGAAGCTTTCTTT	TRBJ1-1	TRBD1	NA	TRBV6-5
CAWTGLNEQFF	TGTGCCTGGACTGGCCTCAATGAGCAGTTCTTC	TRBJ2-1	NA	few	TRBV30
CASSAVGASTNEKLFF	TGTGCCAGCAGCGCCGTAGGGGCTTCGACTAATGAAAAACTGTTTTTT	TRBJ1-4	NA	NA	TRBV9
CASSLGDRPTDTQYF	TGTGCCAGCAGCTTAGGGGACAGACCCACAGATACGCAGTATTTT	TRBJ2-3	TRBD1	NA	TRBV11-3
CASSLIPYEQYF	TGTGCCAGCAGCCTAATCCCCTACGAGCAGTACTTC	TRBJ2-7	NA	NA	TRBV14
CASRMTGSEKLFF	TGTGCCAGCAGAATGACAGGATCGGAAAAACTGTTTTTT	TRBJ1-4	NA	few	TRBV28
CASSRGGASYTDTQYF	TGTGCCAGTAGTAGAGGAGGCGCTTCCTACACAGATACGCAGTATTTT	TRBJ2-3	NA	NA	TRBV19
CASSEVVGRGTGELFF	TGTGCCAGCAGTGAAGTCGTGGGAAGGGGAACCGGGGAGCTGTTTTTT	TRBJ2-2	NA	NA	TRBV2